The T cell receptor beta chain under discussion was sequenced for a study of blood T cell repertoires in COVID-19. Original processing notes: Researchers report that nucleated cell counts were estimated from reference gene primer amplification. Produced via immunoSEQ multiplex PCR; TCRdb's table is partial and in-frame only. The V and J calls and the clone size are those of that table, but D and trimming were determined from the DNA. The sample lists about 200,000 clones, roughly 90% occurring once. A Seattle source enrolled patients during active infection and followed them longitudinally. Germline V gene sequence: CDR1 SGHAT, CDR2 FQDESV (reference sequence). The CDR3 has 16 amino acids. With 0 bases clipped from V and 7 bases from J, the junction kept 9 bases outside the gene matches.

This sequence joins TRBV11-1 and TRBJ2-5; 9 positions match TRBD2. This receptor was taken from a man aged 45-60 years with COVID-19, enrolled during active disease. Sample: peripheral blood. For the CDR3, the DNA is TGTGCCAGCAGCTTAGCTAGCGGGAGCGGGTCGGGGACCCAGTACTTC. This codes for CASSLASGSGSGTQYF.